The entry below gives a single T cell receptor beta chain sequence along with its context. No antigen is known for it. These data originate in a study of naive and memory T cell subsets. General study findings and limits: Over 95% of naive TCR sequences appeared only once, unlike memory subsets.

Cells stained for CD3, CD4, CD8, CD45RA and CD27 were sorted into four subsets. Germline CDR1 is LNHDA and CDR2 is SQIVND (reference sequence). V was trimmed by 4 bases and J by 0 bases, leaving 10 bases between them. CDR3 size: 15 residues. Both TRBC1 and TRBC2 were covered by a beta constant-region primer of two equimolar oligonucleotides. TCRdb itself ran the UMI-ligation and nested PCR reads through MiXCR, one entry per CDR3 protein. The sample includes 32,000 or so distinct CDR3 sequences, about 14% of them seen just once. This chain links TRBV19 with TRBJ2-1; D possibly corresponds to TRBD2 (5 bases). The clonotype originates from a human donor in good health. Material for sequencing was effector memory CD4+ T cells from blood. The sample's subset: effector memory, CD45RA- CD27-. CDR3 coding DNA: TGTGCCAGTAGTACAGCGGTTGGCTCCTACAATGAGCAGTTCTTC. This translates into CASSTAVGSYNEQFF.